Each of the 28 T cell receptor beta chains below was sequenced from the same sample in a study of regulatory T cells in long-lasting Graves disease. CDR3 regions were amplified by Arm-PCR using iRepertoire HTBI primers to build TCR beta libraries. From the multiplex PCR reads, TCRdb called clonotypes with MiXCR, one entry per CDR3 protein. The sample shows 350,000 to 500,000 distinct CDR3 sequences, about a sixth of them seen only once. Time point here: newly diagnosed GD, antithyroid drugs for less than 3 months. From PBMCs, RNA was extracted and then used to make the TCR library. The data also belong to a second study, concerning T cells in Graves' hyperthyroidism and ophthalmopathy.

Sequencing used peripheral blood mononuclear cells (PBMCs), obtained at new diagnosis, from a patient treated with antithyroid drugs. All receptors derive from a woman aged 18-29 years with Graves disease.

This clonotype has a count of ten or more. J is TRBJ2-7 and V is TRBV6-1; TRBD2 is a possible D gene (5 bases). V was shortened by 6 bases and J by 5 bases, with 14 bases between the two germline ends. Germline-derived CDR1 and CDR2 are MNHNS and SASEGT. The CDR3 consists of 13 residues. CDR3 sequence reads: CASSETGSDEQYF. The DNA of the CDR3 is TGTGCCAGCAGCGAGACGGGGTCGGACGAGCAGTACTTC.

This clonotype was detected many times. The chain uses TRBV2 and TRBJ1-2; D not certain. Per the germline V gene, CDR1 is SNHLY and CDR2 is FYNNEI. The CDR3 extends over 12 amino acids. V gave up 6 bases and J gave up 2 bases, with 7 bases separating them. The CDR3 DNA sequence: TGTGCCAGCAGGGACCCAAACTATGGCTACACCTTC. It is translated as CASRDPNYGYTF. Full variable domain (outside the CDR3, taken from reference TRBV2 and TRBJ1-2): EPEVTQTPSHQVTQMGQEVILRCVPISNHLYFYWYRQILGQKVEFLVSFYNNEISEKSEIFDDQFSVERPDGSNFTLKIRSTKLEDSAMYFCASRDPNYGYTFGSGTRLTVV.

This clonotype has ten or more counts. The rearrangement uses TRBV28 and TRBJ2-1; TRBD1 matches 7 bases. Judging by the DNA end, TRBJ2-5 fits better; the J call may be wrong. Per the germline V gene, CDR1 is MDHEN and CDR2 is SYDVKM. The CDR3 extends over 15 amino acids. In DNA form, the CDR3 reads TGTGCCAGTCTTAAGGGGGCGCAGTTTTCGGAGACCCAGTACTTC. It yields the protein CASLKGAQFSETQYF.

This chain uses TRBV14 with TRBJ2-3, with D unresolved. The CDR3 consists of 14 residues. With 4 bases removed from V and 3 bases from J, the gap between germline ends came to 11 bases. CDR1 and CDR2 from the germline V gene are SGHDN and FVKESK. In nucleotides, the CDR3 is TGTGCCAGCAGCCGCGGACGGTGGACAGATACGCAGTATTTT. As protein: CASSRGRWTDTQYF.

CDR3 region: CASRSDIFQYF. DNA for the CDR3: TGTGCCAGCAGATCGGACATTTTCCAGTACTTC. The rearrangement joins TRBV28 to TRBJ2-7, with D tentatively TRBD1 (5 bases). Per germline, CDR1 MDHEN and CDR2 SYDVKM. CDR3 length: 11 amino acids. The V and J ends lost 6 bases and 10 bases respectively, with 13 bases between them.

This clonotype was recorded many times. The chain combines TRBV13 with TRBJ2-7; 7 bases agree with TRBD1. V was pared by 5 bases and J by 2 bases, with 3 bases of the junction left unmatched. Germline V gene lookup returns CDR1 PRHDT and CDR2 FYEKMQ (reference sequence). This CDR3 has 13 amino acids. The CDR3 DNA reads TGTGCCAGCAGCCAACAGGGGCCCTACGAGCAGTACTTC. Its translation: CASSQQGPYEQYF.

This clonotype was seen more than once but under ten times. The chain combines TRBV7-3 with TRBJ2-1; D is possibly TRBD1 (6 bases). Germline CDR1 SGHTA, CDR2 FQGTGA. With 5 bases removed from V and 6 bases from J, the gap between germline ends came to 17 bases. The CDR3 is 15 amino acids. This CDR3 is CASSGLPGQLNEQFF. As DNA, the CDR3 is TGTGCCAGCAGCGGACTGCCGGGACAACTCAATGAGCAGTTCTTC.

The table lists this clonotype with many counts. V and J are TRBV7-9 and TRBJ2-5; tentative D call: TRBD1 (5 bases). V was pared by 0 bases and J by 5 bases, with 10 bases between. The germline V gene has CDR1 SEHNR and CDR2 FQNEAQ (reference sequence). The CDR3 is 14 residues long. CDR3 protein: CASSLAQGVETQYF. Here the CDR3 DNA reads TGTGCCAGCAGCTTAGCGCAGGGTGTGGAGACCCAGTACTTC. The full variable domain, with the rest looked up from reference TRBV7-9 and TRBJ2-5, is DTGVSQNPRHKITKRGQNVTFRCDPISEHNRLYWYRQTLGQGPEFLTYFQNEAQLEKSRLLSDRFSAERPKGSFSTLEIQRTEQGDSAMYLCASSLAQGVETQYFGPGTRLLVL.

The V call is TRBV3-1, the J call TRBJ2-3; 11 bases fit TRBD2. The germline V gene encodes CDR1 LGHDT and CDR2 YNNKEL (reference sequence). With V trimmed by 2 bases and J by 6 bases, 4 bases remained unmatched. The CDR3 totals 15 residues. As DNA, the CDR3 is TGTGCCAGCAGCCAACTAGCGGGAGGCGGGGATACGCAGTATTTT. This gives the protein CASSQLAGGGDTQYF.

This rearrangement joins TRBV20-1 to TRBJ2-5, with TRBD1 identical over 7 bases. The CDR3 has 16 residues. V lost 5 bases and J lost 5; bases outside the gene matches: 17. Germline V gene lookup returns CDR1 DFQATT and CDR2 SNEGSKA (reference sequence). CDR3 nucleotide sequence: TGCAGTGCTGTCGGCGCGACCCCGTGGGGACAGGAGACCCAGTACTTC. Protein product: CSAVGATPWGQETQYF.

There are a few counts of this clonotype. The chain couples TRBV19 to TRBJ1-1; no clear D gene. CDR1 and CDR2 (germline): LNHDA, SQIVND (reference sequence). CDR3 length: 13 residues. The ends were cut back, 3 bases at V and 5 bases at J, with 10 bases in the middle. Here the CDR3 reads CASSIGRRTEAFF. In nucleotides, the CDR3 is TGTGCCAGTAGTATCGGGCGGCGGACTGAAGCTTTCTTT.

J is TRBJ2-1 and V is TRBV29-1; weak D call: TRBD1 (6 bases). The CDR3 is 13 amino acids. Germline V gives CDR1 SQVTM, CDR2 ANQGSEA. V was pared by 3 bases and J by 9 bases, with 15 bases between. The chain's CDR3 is CSVDILQGSEQFF. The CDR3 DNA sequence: TGCAGCGTTGACATCCTACAGGGTAGTGAGCAGTTCTTC.

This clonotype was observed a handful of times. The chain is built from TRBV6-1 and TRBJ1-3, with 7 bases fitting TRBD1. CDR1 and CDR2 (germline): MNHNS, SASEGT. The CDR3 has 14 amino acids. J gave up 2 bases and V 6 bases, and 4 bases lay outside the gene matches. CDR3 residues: CASRSTGPGNTIYF. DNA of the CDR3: TGTGCCAGCAGATCGACAGGGCCTGGAAACACCATATATTTT.

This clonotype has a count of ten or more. The CDR3 DNA reads as TGTGCCAGCAGTGAACGAGACGGTGAAGCTTTCTTT. It specifies CASSERDGEAFF. This rearrangement joins TRBV2 to TRBJ1-1; no definite D call. Germline CDR1 is SNHLY and CDR2 is FYNNEI. CDR3 size: 12 residues. The V end was cut by 2 bases, the J end by 7 bases, with 8 bases between.

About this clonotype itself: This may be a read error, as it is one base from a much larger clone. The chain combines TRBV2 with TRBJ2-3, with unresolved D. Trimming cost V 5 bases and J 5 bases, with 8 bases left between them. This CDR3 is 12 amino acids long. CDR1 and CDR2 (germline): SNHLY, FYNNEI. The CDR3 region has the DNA TGTGCCAGCAGTCCTAGGTTAGATACGCAGTATTTT. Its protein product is CASSPRLDTQYF.

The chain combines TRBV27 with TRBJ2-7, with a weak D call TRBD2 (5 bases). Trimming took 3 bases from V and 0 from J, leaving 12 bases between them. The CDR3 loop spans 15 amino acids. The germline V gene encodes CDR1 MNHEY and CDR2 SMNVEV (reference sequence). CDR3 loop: CASSLRTWGSYEQYF. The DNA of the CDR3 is TGTGCCAGCAGTTTGCGGACTTGGGGCTCCTACGAGCAGTACTTC.

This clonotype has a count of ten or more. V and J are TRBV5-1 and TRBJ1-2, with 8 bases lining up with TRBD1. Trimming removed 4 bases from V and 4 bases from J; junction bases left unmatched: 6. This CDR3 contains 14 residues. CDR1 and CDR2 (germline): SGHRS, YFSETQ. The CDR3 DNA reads TGCGCCAGCAGCGCAGGACAGGGCATCTATGGCTACACCTTC. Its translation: CASSAGQGIYGYTF.

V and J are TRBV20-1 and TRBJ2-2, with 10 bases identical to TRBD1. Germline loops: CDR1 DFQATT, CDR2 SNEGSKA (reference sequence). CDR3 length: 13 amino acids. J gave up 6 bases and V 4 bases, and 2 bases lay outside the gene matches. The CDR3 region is CSATGTGAGELFF. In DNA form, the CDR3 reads TGCAGTGCTACCGGGACAGGGGCCGGGGAGCTGTTTTTT.

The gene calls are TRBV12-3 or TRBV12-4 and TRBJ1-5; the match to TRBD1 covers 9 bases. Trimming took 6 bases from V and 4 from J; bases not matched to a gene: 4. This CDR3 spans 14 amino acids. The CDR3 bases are TGTGCCAGCAGAGAAGGGACAGGGAATCAGCCCCAGCATTTT. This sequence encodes CASREGTGNQPQHF.

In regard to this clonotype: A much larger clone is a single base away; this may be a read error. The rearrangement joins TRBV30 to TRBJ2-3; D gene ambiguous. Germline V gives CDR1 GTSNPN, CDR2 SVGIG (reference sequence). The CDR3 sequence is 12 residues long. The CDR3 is CAWSGLVDTRYF. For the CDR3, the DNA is TGTGCCTGGAGTGGTCTAGTAGATACGCGGTATTTT.

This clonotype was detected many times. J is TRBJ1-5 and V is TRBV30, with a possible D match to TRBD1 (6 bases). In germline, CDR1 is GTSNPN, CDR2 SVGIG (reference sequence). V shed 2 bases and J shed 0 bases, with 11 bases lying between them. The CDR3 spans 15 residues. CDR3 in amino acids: CAWSTGTRSNQPQHF. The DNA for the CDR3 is TGTGCCTGGAGTACCGGGACACGTAGCAATCAGCCCCAGCATTTT.

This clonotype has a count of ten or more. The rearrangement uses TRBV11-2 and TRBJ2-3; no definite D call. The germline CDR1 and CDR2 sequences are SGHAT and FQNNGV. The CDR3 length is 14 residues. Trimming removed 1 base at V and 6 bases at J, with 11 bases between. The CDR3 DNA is TGTGCCAGCAGCTTAGGTCGGTTTGCGGATACGCAGTATTTT. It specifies CASSLGRFADTQYF.

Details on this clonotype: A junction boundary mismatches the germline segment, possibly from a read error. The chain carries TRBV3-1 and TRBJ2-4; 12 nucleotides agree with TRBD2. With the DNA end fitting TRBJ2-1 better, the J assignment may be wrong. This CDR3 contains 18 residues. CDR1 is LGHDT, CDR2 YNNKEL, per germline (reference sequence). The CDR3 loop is CASNQRIWRTSGNNGQFF. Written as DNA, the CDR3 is TGTGCCAGCAACCAGAGGATCTGGAGGACTAGCGGGAACAATGGGCAGTTCTTC.

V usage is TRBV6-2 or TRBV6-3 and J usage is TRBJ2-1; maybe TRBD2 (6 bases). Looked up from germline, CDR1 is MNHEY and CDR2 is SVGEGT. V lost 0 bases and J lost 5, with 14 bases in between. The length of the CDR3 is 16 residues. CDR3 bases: TGTGCCAGCAGTTACTCAGGGGCTAGCGTAAACAATGAGCAGTTCTTC. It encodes CASSYSGASVNNEQFF.

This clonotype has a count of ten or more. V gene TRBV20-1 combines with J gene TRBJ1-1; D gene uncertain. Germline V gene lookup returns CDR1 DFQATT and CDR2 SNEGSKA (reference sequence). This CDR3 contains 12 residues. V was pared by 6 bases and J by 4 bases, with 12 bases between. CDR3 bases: TGCAGTGCACTTGGTCTTGCCACTGAAGCTTTCTTT. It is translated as CSALGLATEAFF.

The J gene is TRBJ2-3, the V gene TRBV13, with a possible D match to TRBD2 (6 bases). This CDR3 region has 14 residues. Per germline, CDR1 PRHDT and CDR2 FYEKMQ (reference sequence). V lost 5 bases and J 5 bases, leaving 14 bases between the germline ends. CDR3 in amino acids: CASSVEGAGDTQYF. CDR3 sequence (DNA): TGTGCCAGCAGCGTAGAGGGAGCGGGAGATACGCAGTATTTT.

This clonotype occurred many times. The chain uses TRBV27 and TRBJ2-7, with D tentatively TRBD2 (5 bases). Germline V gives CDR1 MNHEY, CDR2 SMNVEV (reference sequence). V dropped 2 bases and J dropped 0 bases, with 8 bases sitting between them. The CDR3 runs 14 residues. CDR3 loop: CASSLTTNSYEQYF. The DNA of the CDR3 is TGTGCCAGCAGTTTAACGACTAACTCCTACGAGCAGTACTTC.

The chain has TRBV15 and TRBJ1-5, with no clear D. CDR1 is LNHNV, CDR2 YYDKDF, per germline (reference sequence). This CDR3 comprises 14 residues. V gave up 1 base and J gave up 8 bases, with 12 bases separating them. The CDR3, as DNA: TGTGCCACCAGCAGAGTTGGGGTTTCGGAGCCCCAGCATTTT. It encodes CATSRVGVSEPQHF.